This T cell receptor beta chain comes out of a study of T-cell reconstitution after alpha-beta-depleted transplantation in children (dated by TCRdb to 2016 to 2017). General notes on the study: Using TCR repertoire profiling, the study quantitatively followed how T-cell immune reconstitution unfolded in children after TCRalphabeta/CD19-depleted allogeneic hematopoietic cell transplantation.

This clonotype was observed many times. The target of this receptor is not known. Base qualities are not recorded, but no much larger clone differs from it by a single base. Library generation was performed with PCR. TCRdb names Illumina HiSeq 2500 as the instrument used. TCR libraries were prepared with molecular barcoding, using unique molecular identifiers to normalize TCRbeta repertoire quantification. Using fastp trimming at Q25 and MiXCR clonotype assembly, TCRdb reanalyzed the public sequencing data and kept in-frame beta chains. For every CDR3 protein sequence, its rows merge into one entry that carries the most common genes and DNA. The sample has about 110,000 distinct CDR3 sequences on record, about a tenth of them singletons. The ten top clones hold approximately 7.9% of the sample. The CDR3 numbers 14 residues from cysteine through phenylalanine. The only DNA kept is the CDR3, 42 bases in frame from the first base. The germline V gene (reference sequence) yields PRHDT for CDR1 and FYEKMQ for CDR2. V sheds 4 bases and J sheds 2 bases, leaving 11 bases between their ends.

This receptor was identified in a human donor who donated a stem cell graft to a child with acute lymphoblastic leukemia. The source was PBMCs from the stem cell graft donor, collected from the stem cell graft. The chain is encoded by TRBV13 joined to TRBJ1-2; the D gene identity is not certain. The DNA is as follows: TGTGCCAGCAGCTCGCCTGGACGGAACTATGGCTACACCTTC. Translation gives CASSSPGRNYGYTF.